A single sample is the source of the 2 T cell receptor beta chains below, sequenced in a study of blood T cell repertoires in COVID-19. TCRdb's copy holds only in-frame clones and misses some; the assay was immunoSEQ multiplex PCR. This table holds about 100,000 clones, about 87% found once. Sample: peripheral blood. All receptors derive from a young woman with acute or convalescent COVID-19.

The chain is built from TRBV4-1 and TRBJ1-1; 7 bases are shared with TRBD1. CDR1 is MGHRA and CDR2 is YSYEKL in the germline V gene. J gave up 4 bases and V 3 bases, and 5 bases lay outside the gene matches. The CDR3 extends over 14 amino acids. The CDR3, as DNA: TGCGCCAGCAGCCATACAGGGGTCGGCACTGAAGCTTTCTTT. Translation: CASSHTGVGTEAFF.

This clone was observed a handful of times. This chain connects TRBV18 to TRBJ1-5; the match to TRBD1 covers 7 bases. V shed 3 bases and J 4 bases; nucleotides not matched to a gene: 0. Germline V lookup: CDR1 KGHSH, CDR2 LQKENI. The CDR3 extends over 13 amino acids. In DNA form, the CDR3 reads TGTGCCAGCTCACCGGGACAGAATCAGCCCCAGCATTTT. Residues: CASSPGQNQPQHF. Supplemented by reference TRBV18 and TRBJ1-5, the full variable domain reads NAGVMQNPRHLVRRRGQEARLRCSPMKGHSHVYWYRQLPEEGLKFMVYLQKENIIDESGMPKERFSAEFPKEGPSILRIQQVVRGDSAAYFCASSPGQNQPQHFGDGTRLSIL.